The 9 T cell receptor beta chains reported below all come from one sample, sequenced in a study of blood T cell repertoires in COVID-19. Repertoires were generated with immunoSEQ multiplex PCR, while TCRdb's copy carries only in-frame clones and drops some. The sample comprises around 180,000 clones, nearly 85% of which are singletons, and about 5.5% rests with the top ten. The sample was peripheral blood. These receptors were collected from a woman aged 25 to 39 with acute or convalescent COVID-19.

The chain has TRBV19 and TRBJ1-5, with 8 bases identical to TRBD1. This CDR3 region has 14 residues. J lost 9 bases, V lost 8 bases, and 12 bases had no gene match. Germline CDR1 is LNHDA and CDR2 is SQIVND (reference sequence). The chain's CDR3 is CASETGGGFWPQHF. DNA of the CDR3: TGTGCCAGTGAAACAGGGGGGGGGTTTTGGCCCCAGCATTTT.

This clone was counted only a few times. The chain has TRBV4-3 and TRBJ1-2; D ambiguous. With 0 bases removed from V and 0 bases from J, the gap between germline ends came to 8 bases. CDR1 and CDR2 from the germline V gene are LGHNA and YSLEER. This CDR3 has 15 amino acids. CDR3: CASSQDQNPNYGYTF. DNA for the CDR3: TGCGCCAGCAGCCAAGACCAGAATCCTAACTATGGCTACACCTTC.

In this sample, this clone turned up once. This chain uses TRBV2 with TRBJ1-4; 9 nucleotides line up with TRBD1. V gave up 8 bases and J gave up 7 bases; unmatched junction bases: 5. CDR3 length equals 13 residues. In germline, CDR1 is SNHLY, CDR2 FYNNEI. CDR3 region: CASSSDRGEKLFF. The CDR3 bases are TGTGCCAGCTCGTCGGACAGGGGTGAAAAACTGTTTTTT.

V gene TRBV9 combines with J gene TRBJ1-1; TRBD1 is a possible D gene (6 bases). CDR1 SGDLS and CDR2 YYNGEE come from the germline V gene. Trimming took 4 bases from V and 0 from J, leaving 10 bases between them. This CDR3 comprises 14 residues. The CDR3 protein is CASSYGQMNTEAFF. CDR3 bases: TGTGCCAGCAGCTACGGACAGATGAACACTGAAGCTTTCTTT.

This clone has just a few counts. The V gene is TRBV4-3, the J gene TRBJ2-7, with 10 bases matching TRBD2. V trimming: 0 bases; J trimming: 4 bases; junction bases outside the gene matches: 3. Germline V gene sequence: CDR1 LGHNA, CDR2 YSLEER. The CDR3 has 15 amino acids. The CDR3 DNA reads TGCGCCAGCAGCCAAGACCTAGCGGGAGCATACGAGCAGTACTTC. It encodes CASSQDLAGAYEQYF.

The J gene is TRBJ1-2, the V gene TRBV3-1 (or the pseudogene TRBV3-2), with D tentatively TRBD1 (5 bases). V lost 1 base and J 1 base, leaving 10 bases between the germline ends. CDR1 is LGHDT, CDR2 YNNKEL, per germline (reference sequence). The CDR3 has 15 residues. CDR3 amino acids: CASSQGQGLNYGYTF. The CDR3 bases are TGTGCCAGCAGCCAAGGGCAGGGCCTTAACTATGGCTACACCTTC.

The rearrangement uses TRBV4-1 and TRBJ2-7, with D hard to call. The CDR3 loop spans 14 amino acids. The V gene lost 0 bases and the J gene lost 6 bases, with 12 bases spanning the gap. Germline V CDR1 and CDR2: MGHRA, YSYEKL. Written as DNA, the CDR3 is TGCGCCAGCAGCCAAGATTTGGTGGCCCGCGAGCAGTACTTC. It translates to CASSQDLVAREQYF.

The rearrangement joins TRBV10-2 to TRBJ1-5; 8 bases align to TRBD1. The germline CDR1 and CDR2 sequences are WSHSY and SAAADI. This CDR3 has 15 amino acids. Trimming cost V 5 bases and J 2 bases; bases outside gene matches: 5. CDR3: CASSLTGAGNQPQHF. The CDR3 bases are TGCGCCAGCAGTCTGACAGGGGCCGGCAATCAGCCCCAGCATTTT.

This chain connects TRBV27 to TRBJ1-4, with TRBD1 matching over 11 bases. V lost 8 bases to trimming and J lost 9 bases; unmatched junction nucleotides: 8. The CDR3 is 14 residues long. The germline gives CDR1 MNHEY, CDR2 SMNVEV (reference sequence). The CDR3 reads CASSSGTGGKKLFF. The DNA for the CDR3 is TGTGCCAGCTCATCCGGGACAGGGGGTAAAAAACTGTTTTTT.